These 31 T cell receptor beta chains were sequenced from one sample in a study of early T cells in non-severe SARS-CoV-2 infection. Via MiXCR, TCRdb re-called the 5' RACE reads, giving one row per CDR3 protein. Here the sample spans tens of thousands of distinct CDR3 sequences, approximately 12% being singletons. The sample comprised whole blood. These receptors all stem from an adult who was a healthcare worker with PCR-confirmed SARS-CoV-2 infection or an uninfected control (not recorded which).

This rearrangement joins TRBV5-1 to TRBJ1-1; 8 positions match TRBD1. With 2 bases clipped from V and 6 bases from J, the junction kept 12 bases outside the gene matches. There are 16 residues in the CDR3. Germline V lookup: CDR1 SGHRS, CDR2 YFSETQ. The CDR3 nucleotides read TGCGCCAGCAGCTTTAAAACCGGGACAGGAAAACCTGAAGCTTTCTTT. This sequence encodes CASSFKTGTGKPEAFF. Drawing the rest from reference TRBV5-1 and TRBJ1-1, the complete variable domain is KAGVTQTPRYLIKTRGQQVTLSCSPISGHRSVSWYQQTPGQGLQFLFEYFSETQRNKGNFPGRFSGRQFSNSRSEMNVSTLELGDSALYLCASSFKTGTGKPEAFFGQGTRLTVV.

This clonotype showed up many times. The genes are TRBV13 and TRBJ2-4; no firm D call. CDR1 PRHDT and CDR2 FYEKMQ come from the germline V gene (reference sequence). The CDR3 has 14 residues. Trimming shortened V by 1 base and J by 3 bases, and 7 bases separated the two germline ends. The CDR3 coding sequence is TGTGCCAGCAGCTTAGCAGGTGACAAAAACATTCAGTACTTC. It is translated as CASSLAGDKNIQYF.

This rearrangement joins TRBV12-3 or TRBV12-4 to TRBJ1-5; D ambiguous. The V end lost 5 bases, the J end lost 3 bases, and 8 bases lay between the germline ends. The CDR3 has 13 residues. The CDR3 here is CASSPDDNQPQHF. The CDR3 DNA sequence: TGTGCCAGCAGTCCGGACGACAATCAGCCCCAGCATTTT.

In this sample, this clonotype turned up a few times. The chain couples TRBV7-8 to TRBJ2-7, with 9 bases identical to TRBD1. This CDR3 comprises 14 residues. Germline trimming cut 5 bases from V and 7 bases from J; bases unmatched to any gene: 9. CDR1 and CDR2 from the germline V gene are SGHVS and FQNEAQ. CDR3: CASSPRTGVQEQYF. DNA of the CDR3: TGTGCCAGCAGCCCGCGGACAGGGGTACAGGAGCAGTACTTC.

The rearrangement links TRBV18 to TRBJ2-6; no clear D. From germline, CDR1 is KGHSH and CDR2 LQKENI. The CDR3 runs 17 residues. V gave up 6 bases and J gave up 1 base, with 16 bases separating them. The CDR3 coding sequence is TGTGCCAGCTCGCTGAACCAGGCGTTATCTGGGGCCAACGTCCTGACTTTC. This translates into CASSLNQALSGANVLTF.

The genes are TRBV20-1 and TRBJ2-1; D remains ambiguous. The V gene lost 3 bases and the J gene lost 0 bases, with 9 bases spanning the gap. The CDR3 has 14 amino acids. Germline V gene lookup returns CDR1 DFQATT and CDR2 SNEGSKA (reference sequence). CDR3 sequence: CSASQLSSYNEQFF. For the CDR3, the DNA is TGCAGTGCTAGCCAATTGAGCTCCTACAATGAGCAGTTCTTC.

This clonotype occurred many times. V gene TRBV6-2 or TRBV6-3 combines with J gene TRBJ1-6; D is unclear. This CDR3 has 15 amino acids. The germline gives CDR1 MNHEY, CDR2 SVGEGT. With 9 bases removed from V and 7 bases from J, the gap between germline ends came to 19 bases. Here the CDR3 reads CASLPLQLRNSPLHF. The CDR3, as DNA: TGTGCCAGTCTACCCTTACAGCTACGGAATTCACCCCTCCACTTT.

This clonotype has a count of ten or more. The DNA for the CDR3 is TGTGCCAGCAGCATAATGGGTTACAATGAGCAGTTCTTC. Encoded protein: CASSIMGYNEQFF. V gene TRBV4-2 combines with J gene TRBJ2-1, with D hard to call. The CDR3 spans 13 residues. The germline V gene encodes CDR1 LGHNA and CDR2 YNFKEQ. Trimming cost V 5 bases and J 4 bases, with 9 bases left between them.

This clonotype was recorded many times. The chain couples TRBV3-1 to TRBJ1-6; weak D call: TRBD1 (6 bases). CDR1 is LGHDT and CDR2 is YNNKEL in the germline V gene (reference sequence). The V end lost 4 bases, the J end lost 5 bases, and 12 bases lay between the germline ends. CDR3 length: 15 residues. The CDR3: CASSPRTADNSPLHF. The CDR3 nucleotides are TGTGCCAGCAGCCCGAGGACAGCGGATAATTCACCCCTCCACTTT.

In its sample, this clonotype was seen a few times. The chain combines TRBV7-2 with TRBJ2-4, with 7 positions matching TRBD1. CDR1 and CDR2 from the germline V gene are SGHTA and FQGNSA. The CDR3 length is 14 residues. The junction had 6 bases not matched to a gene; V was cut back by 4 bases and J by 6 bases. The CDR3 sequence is CASSSQTGLNIQYF. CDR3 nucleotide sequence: TGTGCCAGCAGCTCCCAGACAGGGCTAAACATTCAGTACTTC.

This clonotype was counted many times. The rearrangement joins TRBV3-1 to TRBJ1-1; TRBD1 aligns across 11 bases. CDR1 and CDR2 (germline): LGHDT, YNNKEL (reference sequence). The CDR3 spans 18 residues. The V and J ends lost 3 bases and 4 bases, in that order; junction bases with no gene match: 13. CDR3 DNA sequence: TGTGCCAGCAGCCAGACCGGGACAGGGGGGCCCCGTTCCACTGAAGCTTTCTTT. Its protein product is CASSQTGTGGPRSTEAFF. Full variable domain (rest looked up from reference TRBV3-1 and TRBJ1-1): DTAVSQTPKYLVTQMGNDKSIKCEQNLGHDTMYWYKQDSKKFLKIMFSYNNKELIINETVPNRFSPKSPDKAHLNLHINSLELGDSAVYFCASSQTGTGGPRSTEAFFGQGTRLTVV.

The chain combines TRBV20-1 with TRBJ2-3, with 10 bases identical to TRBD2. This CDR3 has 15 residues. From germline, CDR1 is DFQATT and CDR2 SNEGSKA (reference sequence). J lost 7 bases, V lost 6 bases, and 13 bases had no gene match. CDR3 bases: TGCAGTGCGCCGAACCCCAGCGGGGGGGCCAATACGCAGTATTTT. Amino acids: CSAPNPSGGANTQYF.

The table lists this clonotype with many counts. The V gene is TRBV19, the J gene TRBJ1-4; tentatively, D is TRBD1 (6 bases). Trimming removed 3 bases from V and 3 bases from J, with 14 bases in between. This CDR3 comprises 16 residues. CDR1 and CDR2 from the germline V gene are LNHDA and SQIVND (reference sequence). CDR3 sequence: CASSIRGGLPNEKLFF. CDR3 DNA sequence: TGTGCCAGTAGTATCCGCGGGGGCCTGCCTAATGAAAAACTGTTTTTT.

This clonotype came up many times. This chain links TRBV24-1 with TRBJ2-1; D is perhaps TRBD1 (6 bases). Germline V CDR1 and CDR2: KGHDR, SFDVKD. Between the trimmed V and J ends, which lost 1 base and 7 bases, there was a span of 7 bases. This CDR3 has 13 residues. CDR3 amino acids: CATSDLRGNEQFF. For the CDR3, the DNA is TGTGCCACCAGTGATTTAAGGGGGAATGAGCAGTTCTTC.

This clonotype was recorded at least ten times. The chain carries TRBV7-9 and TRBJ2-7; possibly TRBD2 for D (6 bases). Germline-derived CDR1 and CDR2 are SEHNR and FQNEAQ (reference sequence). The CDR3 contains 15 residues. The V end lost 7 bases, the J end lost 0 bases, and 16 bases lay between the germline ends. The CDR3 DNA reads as TGTGCCAGCACCAAAGGAGGGGTCACCTCCTACGAGCAGTACTTC. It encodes CASTKGGVTSYEQYF.

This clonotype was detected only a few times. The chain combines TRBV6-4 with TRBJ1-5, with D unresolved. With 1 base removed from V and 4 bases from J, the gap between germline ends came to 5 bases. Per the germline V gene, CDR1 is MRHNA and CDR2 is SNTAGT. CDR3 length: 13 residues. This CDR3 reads CASSDFPNQPQHF. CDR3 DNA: TGTGCCAGCAGTGACTTCCCAAATCAGCCCCAGCATTTT.

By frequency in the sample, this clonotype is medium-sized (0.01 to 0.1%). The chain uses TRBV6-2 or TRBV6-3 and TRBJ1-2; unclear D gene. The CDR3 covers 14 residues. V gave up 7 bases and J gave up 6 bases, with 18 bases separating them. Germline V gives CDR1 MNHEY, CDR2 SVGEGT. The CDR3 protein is CASTRQAKRDGYTF. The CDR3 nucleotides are TGTGCCAGCACAAGACAAGCCAAAAGGGATGGCTACACCTTC.

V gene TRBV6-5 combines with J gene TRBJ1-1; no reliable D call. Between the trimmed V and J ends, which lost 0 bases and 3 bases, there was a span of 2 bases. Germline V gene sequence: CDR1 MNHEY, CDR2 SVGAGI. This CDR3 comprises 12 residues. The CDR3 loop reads CASSYSDTEAFF. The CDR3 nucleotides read TGTGCCAGCAGTTACTCGGACACTGAAGCTTTCTTT.

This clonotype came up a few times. CDR3 in DNA: TGTGCCAGCAGGTTGCAGGCTGGGGCCAACGTCCTGACTTTC. Protein: CASRLQAGANVLTF. The chain uses TRBV7-9 and TRBJ2-6; no firm D call. This CDR3 is built from 14 residues. V shed 6 bases and J shed 2 bases, with 8 bases lying between them. CDR1 SEHNR and CDR2 FQNEAQ come from the germline V gene (reference sequence). Variable domain in full (rest from reference TRBV7-9 and TRBJ2-6): DTGVSQNPRHKITKRGQNVTFRCDPISEHNRLYWYRQTLGQGPEFLTYFQNEAQLEKSRLLSDRFSAERPKGSFSTLEIQRTEQGDSAMYLCASRLQAGANVLTFGAGSRLTVL.

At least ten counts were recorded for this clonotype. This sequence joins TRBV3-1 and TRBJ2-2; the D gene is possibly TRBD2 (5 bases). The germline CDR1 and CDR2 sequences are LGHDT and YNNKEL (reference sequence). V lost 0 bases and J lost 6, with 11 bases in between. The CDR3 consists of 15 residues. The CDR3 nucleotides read TGTGCCAGCAGCCAAGATCGGGCAGCGGCCGGGGAGCTGTTTTTT. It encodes CASSQDRAAAGELFF.

Here the CDR3 reads CASSSGVAGALLTGELFF. Written as DNA, the CDR3 is TGTGCCAGCAGCTCCGGAGTAGCGGGGGCCCTTCTCACCGGGGAGCTGTTTTTT. The rearrangement joins TRBV7-9 to TRBJ2-2; TRBD2 aligns across 9 bases. The junction had 13 bases not matched to a gene; V was cut back by 4 bases and J by 4 bases. The CDR3 consists of 18 residues. Looked up from germline, CDR1 is SEHNR and CDR2 is FQNEAQ (reference sequence). The complete variable domain, with remaining parts taken from reference TRBV7-9 and TRBJ2-2, reads DTGVSQNPRHKITKRGQNVTFRCDPISEHNRLYWYRQTLGQGPEFLTYFQNEAQLEKSRLLSDRFSAERPKGSFSTLEIQRTEQGDSAMYLCASSSGVAGALLTGELFFGEGSRLTVL.

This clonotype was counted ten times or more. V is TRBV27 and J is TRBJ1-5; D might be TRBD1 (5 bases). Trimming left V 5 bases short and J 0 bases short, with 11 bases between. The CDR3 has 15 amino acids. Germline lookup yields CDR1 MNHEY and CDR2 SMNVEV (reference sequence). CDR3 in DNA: TGTGCCAGCAGTACGACAGCATATAGCAATCAGCCCCAGCATTTT. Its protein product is CASSTTAYSNQPQHF.

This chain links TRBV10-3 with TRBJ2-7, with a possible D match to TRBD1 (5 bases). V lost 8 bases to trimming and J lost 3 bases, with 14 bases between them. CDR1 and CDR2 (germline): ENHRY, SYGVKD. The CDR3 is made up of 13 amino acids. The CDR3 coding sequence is TGTGCCATCCCCTCCGACAGTTACTACGAGCAGTACTTC. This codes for CAIPSDSYYEQYF.

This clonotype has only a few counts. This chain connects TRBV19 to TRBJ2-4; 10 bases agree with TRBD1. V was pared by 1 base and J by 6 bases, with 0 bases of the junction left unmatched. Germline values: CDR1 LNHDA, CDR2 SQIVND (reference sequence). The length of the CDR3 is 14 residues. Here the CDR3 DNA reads TGTGCCAGTAGTATAGGACAGGGGGCAAACATTCAGTACTTC. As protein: CASSIGQGANIQYF. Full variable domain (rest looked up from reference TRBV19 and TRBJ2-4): DGGITQSPKYLFRKEGQNVTLSCEQNLNHDAMYWYRQDPGQGLRLIYYSQIVNDFQKGDIAEGYSVSREKKESFPLTVTSAQKNPTAFYLCASSIGQGANIQYFGAGTRLSVL.

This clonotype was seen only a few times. CDR3 loop: CASSSPDQGYEKLFF. Written as DNA, the CDR3 is TGTGCCAGCAGCTCGCCCGACCAGGGCTATGAAAAACTGTTTTTT. This rearrangement joins TRBV7-9 to TRBJ1-4; weak D call: TRBD1 (5 bases). Deletions cut 4 bases from V and 6 bases from J, with 15 bases between. Per the germline V gene, CDR1 is SEHNR and CDR2 is FQNEAQ (reference sequence). This CDR3 is built from 15 residues.

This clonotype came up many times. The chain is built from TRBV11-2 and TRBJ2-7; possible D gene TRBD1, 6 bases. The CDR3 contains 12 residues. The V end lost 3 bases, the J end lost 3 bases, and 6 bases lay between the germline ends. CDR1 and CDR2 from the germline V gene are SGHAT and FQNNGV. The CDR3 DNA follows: TGTGCCAGCAGCTTGACAGGCTACGAGCAGTACTTC. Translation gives CASSLTGYEQYF. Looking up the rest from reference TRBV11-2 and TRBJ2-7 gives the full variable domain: EAGVAQSPRYKIIEKRQSVAFWCNPISGHATLYWYQQILGQGPKLLIQFQNNGVVDDSQLPKDRFSAERLKGVDSTLKIQPAKLEDSAVYLCASSLTGYEQYFGPGTRLTVT.

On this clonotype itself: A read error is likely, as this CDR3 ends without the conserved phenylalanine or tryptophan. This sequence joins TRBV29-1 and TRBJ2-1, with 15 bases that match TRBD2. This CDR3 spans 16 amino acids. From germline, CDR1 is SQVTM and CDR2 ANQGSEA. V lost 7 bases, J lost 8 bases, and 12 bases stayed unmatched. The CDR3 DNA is TGCAGCGCACTAGGGACTAGCGGGGGGCCCCCCCATGAGCAGTTCTCC. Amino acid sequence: CSALGTSGGPPHEQFS.

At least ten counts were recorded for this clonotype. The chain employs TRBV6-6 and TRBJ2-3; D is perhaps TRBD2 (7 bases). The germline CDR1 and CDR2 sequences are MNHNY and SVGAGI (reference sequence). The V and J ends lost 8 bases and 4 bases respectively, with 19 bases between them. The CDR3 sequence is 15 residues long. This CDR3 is CASDKGWGGPDTQYF. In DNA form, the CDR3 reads TGTGCCAGCGATAAAGGATGGGGGGGCCCAGATACGCAGTATTTT.

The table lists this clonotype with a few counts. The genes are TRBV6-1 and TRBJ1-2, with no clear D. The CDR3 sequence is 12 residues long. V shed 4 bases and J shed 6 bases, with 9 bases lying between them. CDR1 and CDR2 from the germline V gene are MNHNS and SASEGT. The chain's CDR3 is CASSGNWDGYTF. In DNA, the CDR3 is TGTGCCAGCAGTGGGAACTGGGATGGCTACACCTTC.

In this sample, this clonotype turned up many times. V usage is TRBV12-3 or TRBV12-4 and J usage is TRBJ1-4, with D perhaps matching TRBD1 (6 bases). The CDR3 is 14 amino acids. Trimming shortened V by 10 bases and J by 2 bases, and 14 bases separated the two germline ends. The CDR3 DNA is TGTGCCACCAGAAGGGGGGAGACTAATGAAAAACTGTTTTTT. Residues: CATRRGETNEKLFF.

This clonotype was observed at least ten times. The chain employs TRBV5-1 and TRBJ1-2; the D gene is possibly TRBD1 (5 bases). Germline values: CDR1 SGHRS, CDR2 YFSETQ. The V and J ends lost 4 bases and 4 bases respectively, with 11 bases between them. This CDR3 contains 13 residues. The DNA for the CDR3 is TGCGCCAGCAGCGCGGGACGGGGCTATGGCTACACCTTC. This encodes CASSAGRGYGYTF.